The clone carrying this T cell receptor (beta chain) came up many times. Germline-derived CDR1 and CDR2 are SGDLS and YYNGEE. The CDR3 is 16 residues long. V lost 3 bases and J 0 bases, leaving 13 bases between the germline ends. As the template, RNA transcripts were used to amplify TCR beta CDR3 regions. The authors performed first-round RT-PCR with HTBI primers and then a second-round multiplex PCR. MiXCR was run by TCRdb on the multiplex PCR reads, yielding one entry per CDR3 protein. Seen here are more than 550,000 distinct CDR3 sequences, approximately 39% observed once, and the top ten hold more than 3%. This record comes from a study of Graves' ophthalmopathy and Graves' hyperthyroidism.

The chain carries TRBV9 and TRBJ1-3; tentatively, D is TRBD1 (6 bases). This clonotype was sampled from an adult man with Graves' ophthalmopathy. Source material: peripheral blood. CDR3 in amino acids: CASSATGQFSGNTIYF. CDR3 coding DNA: TGTGCCAGCAGCGCAACCGGACAGTTCTCTGGAAACACCATATATTTT.